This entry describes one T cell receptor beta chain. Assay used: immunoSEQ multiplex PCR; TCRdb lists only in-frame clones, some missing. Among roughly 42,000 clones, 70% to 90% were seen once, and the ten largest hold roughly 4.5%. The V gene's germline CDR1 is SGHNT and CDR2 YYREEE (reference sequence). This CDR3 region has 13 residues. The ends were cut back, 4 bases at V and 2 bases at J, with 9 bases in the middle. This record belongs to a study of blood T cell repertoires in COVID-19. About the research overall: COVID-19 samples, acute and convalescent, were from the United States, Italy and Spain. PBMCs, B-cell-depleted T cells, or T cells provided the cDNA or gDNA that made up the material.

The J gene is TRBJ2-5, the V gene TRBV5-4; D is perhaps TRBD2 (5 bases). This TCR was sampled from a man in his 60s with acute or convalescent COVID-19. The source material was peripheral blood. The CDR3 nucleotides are TGTGCCAGCAGCCGGGGAAATCAAGAGACCCAGTACTTC. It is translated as CASSRGNQETQYF.